The 5 T cell receptor delta chains below were found in one sample sequenced in a study of DNA immune sequencing with unique molecular identifiers. All 8 TRDV and 4 TRDJ genes were targeted in 32-plex amplification of genomic DNA. A 12-nucleotide UMI was added during 3 barcoding PCR cycles before adapter PCR. TCRdb re-called clones from the multiplex PCR reads via CATT. In the table there are about 5,200 delta-chain clones, roughly a tenth of which are singletons. The sequencing sample was made of gamma-delta T cells enriched from blood buffy coat, or unenriched PBMCs (not recorded which). The receptors originated from a human donor in good health.

This clone was observed many times. The chain joins TRDV2 to TRDJ1; TRDD2 matches at 8 bases. Germline CDR1 is GEAIGNYY and CDR2 is EKD. This CDR3 has 19 residues. Germline trimming cut 1 base from V and 0 bases from J; bases unmatched to any gene: 15. CDR3 protein: CACDTLPTGTMRYTDKLIF. Written as DNA, the CDR3 is TGTGCCTGTGACACACTTCCTACGGGTACCATGAGGTACACCGATAAACTCATCTTT.

The J gene was recorded as TRDJ1; no V gene was called; the table's TRDD3 call for D was not verified on the DNA. The CDR3 is 19 residues long. CDR3 bases: TGTGCTCTTGGGGAAGGATTAATGTCCTACGCCCTGTACACCGATAAACTCATCTTT. Translation gives CALGEGLMSYALYTDKLIF.

By its share, this clone is medium-sized. The DNA is left out, because the CDR3 cannot be placed on it with certainty; the CDR3 is given as TCRdb lists it. The chain joins TRAV29/DV5 to TRDJ2; the table calls TRDD3, which could not be checked here. The CDR3 is made up of 27 amino acids, end residues included. Per germline, CDR1 NSMFDY and CDR2 ISSIKDK. The CDR3 loop is CSVLLCSKHPCSLGSGRMGGLTAQLFF.

Only a few counts were recorded for this clone. A far larger clone differs by one base, so this is likely a read error. Other nucleotide sequences from this sample produce the same CDR3. The V call is TRDV2, the J call TRDJ3, with TRDD3 identical over 9 bases. The CDR3 is 20 residues long. Germline CDR1 GEAIGNYY, CDR2 EKD. The DNA of the CDR3 is TGTGCATGTGATCCCATTGTACTGGGGGAAAGCTCCTGGGACACCCGACAGATGTTTTTC. Protein: CACDPIVLGESSWDTRQMFF.

In the case of this clone: The TCRdb record carries a much larger clone's protein, which differs from this DNA's translation at residue 13; a read error is the likely cause, and the protein listed here is the DNA translation. This rearrangement joins TRDV2 to TRDJ3; D gene unclear. The CDR3 extends over 19 amino acids. Germline CDR1 and CDR2: GEAIGNYY and EKD. The CDR3: CACDQIKEEPSWNTRQMFF. The CDR3 nucleotides are TGTGCCTGTGACCAAATCAAGGAGGAGCCCTCCTGGAACACCCGACAGATGTTTTTC.